This T cell receptor (beta chain) was identified during a study of CD8 T cells in Susac syndrome. The V gene's germline CDR1 is KGHSH and CDR2 LQKENI. Trimming cost V 3 bases and J 0 bases, with 18 bases left between them. This CDR3 region has 19 residues. Reverse transcription of roughly 0.5 to 1 ug RNA was carried out with random hexamers. One entry per CDR3 protein, called by TCRdb with MiXCR from the immunoSEQ multiplex PCR reads. The sample carries about 300,000 distinct CDR3 sequences, roughly 81% recorded once. The genes are TRBV18 and TRBJ2-6; TRBD1 is a possible D gene (6 bases). The sample was CD8+ T cells from PBMCs. This receptor was identified in a human donor with multiple sclerosis. The CDR3 DNA is TGTGCCAGCTCACCGAGGGGGTCGGGCGCTGACTCTGGGGCCAACGTCCTGACTTTC. The encoded protein is CASSPRGSGADSGANVLTF.